One TCR beta chain is described in this entry. Antigen specificity is unknown. TCRdb keeps only in-frame clones here, not all; method: immunoSEQ multiplex PCR. The sample lists about 34,000 clones, approximately 70% occurring once. Roughly 19-55 mg of tissue was diced for each tumor. The sample originates from a study of early stage breast cancer tumors. The study's findings and limits: Functional markers like CD4, CD8 and FOXP3 were missed in bulk sequencing.

The V gene end was trimmed by 5 bases and the J gene end by 6 bases; junction bases not matched to a gene: 16. Germline V gene data show CDR1 as LNHDA and CDR2 as SQIVND (reference sequence). The CDR3 is 18 amino acids. The material sequenced was breast tumor tissue. The receptor was isolated from a person aged 30 to 39 with breast cancer. The chain combines TRBV19 with TRBJ1-6; 7 nucleotides line up with TRBD1. DNA of the CDR3: TGTGCCAGTAGTTTATTAAAACACAGGGGCGGTGGTAATTCACCCCTCCACTTT. This sequence encodes CASSLLKHRGGGNSPLHF.